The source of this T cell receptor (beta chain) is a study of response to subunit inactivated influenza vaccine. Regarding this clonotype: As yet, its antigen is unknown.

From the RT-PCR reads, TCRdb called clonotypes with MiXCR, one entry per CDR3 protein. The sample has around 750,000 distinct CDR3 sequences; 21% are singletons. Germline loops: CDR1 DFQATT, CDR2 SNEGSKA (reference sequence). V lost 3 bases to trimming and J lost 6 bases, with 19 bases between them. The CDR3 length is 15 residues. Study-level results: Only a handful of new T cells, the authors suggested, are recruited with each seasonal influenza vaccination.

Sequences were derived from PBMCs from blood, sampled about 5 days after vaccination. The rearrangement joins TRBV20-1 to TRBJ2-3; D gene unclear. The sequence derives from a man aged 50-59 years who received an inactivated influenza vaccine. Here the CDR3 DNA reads TGCAGTGCTAGTGGCGAAGGTTCGATTTGGGATACGCAGTATTTT. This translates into CSASGEGSIWDTQYF.